These 10 T cell receptor beta chains came from one sample sequenced in a study of Ad26.COV2.S vaccination and SARS-CoV-2 variants. The treatment is: around 19 received Ad26.COV2.S at low or high dose, single or two shots; a few received placebo; per-sample allocation not given. Day 63 following the first vaccine or placebo injection was when the samples were taken. The table came from immunoSEQ multiplex PCR; TCRdb's copy has only in-frame clones and leaves some out. This sample yields about 320,000 clones, of which around four fifths are seen a single time; 2% to 2.5% belongs to the top ten. The material was peripheral blood, obtained in a trial of Ad26.COV2.S vaccine versus placebo. The source is a person aged 18 to 59 who received the Ad26.COV2.S COVID-19 vaccine or a placebo.

The V gene is TRBV5-4, the J gene TRBJ2-5; the match to TRBD2 covers 14 bases. The CDR3 runs to 18 residues. The V gene's germline CDR1 is SGHNT and CDR2 YYREEE (reference sequence). After removal of 3 bases from V and 5 bases from J, the junction contained 12 bases not matched to a gene. CDR3 loop: CASSSRLAGGLRPETQYF. For the CDR3, the DNA is TGTGCCAGCAGCTCTAGACTAGCGGGGGGGCTAAGGCCGGAGACCCAGTACTTC.

V and J are TRBV7-3 and TRBJ1-6; TRBD1 aligns across 9 bases. This CDR3 has 15 amino acids. Looked up from germline, CDR1 is SGHTA and CDR2 is FQGTGA. V dropped 0 bases and J dropped 7; count of bases not matched to a gene: 1. The DNA of the CDR3 is TGTGCCAGCAGCTTAACCGGGACAGGGAATTCACCCCTCCACTTT. Its protein product is CASSLTGTGNSPLHF.

The CDR3 spells CASSLSRATEAFF. The CDR3 nucleotides are TGTGCCAGCAGTTTATCAAGGGCCACTGAAGCTTTCTTT. The chain has TRBV12-3 or TRBV12-4 and TRBJ1-1; D uncertain. Trimming shortened V by 2 bases and J by 4 bases, and 8 bases separated the two germline ends. This CDR3 is 13 amino acids long.

This clone was seen ten or more times. The identical CDR3 is also encoded by other nucleotide sequences in the sample. This sequence joins TRBV7-2 and TRBJ1-1; D uncertain. This CDR3 is 12 amino acids long. V was pared by 2 bases and J by 5 bases, with 6 bases between. Germline CDR1 and CDR2: SGHTA and FQGNSA. CDR3 nucleotide sequence: TGTGCCAGCAGCTTATCCAGGACTGAAGCTTTCTTT. Translation: CASSLSRTEAFF.

V usage is TRBV5-6 and J usage is TRBJ2-2; 9 nucleotides align to TRBD1. The germline CDR1 and CDR2 sequences are SGHDT and YYEEEE. This CDR3 has 16 amino acids. The V and J ends lost 4 bases and 3 bases, in that order; junction bases with no gene match: 7. The chain's CDR3 is CASSRKGTGYTGELFF. CDR3 DNA sequence: TGTGCCAGCAGCCGTAAAGGGACAGGGTACACCGGGGAGCTGTTTTTT.

V and J are TRBV10-3 and TRBJ2-5; 16 bases fit TRBD2. Germline V lookup: CDR1 ENHRY, CDR2 SYGVKD. Germline trimming cut 3 bases from V and 4 bases from J; bases unmatched to any gene: 8. The CDR3 has 18 amino acids. The CDR3 DNA sequence: TGTGCCATCAGTGATGGGACTAGCGGGGGGGCAATGAGAGAGACCCAGTACTTC. Protein sequence: CAISDGTSGGAMRETQYF.

The J gene is TRBJ1-1, the V gene TRBV11-2; D call uncertain. The CDR3 loop spans 16 amino acids. Germline assignment: CDR1 SGHAT and CDR2 FQNNGV. Trimming stripped 5 bases from V and 0 bases from J, with 16 bases between. The CDR3 loop reads CASSRGVPKVNTEAFF. CDR3 nucleotides: TGTGCCAGCAGCCGTGGGGTACCGAAAGTGAACACTGAAGCTTTCTTT. The full variable domain, completed using reference TRBV11-2 and TRBJ1-1, is EAGVAQSPRYKIIEKRQSVAFWCNPISGHATLYWYQQILGQGPKLLIQFQNNGVVDDSQLPKDRFSAERLKGVDSTLKIQPAKLEDSAVYLCASSRGVPKVNTEAFFGQGTRLTVV.

This clone came up once. The chain is built from TRBV5-8 and TRBJ1-2; D is unresolved. Trimming stripped 2 bases from V and 1 base from J, with 12 bases between. CDR1 is SGHTS, CDR2 YDEGEE, per germline. CDR3 size: 15 residues. CDR3 amino acids: CASSFAADRNYGYTF. CDR3 in DNA: TGTGCCAGCAGCTTCGCGGCCGATCGTAACTATGGCTACACCTTC.

The chain has TRBV6-5 and TRBJ2-3; no reliable D call. The V and J ends lost 7 bases and 4 bases respectively, with 18 bases between them. This CDR3 has 15 amino acids. Germline V CDR1 and CDR2: MNHEY, SVGAGI. CDR3 in amino acids: CASNPRPPVSDTQYF. In nucleotides, the CDR3 is TGTGCCAGCAACCCTAGACCACCAGTATCAGATACGCAGTATTTT.

CDR3 sequence: CASCFGSNSYGYTF. CDR3 sequence (DNA): TGTGCCAGTTGTTTCGGCAGCAACTCGTATGGCTACACCTTC. The chain links TRBV19 to TRBJ1-2; D is unresolved. Germline-derived CDR1 and CDR2 are LNHDA and SQIVND (reference sequence). Trimming cost V 8 bases and J 5 bases, with 18 bases left between them. CDR3 length: 14 residues.